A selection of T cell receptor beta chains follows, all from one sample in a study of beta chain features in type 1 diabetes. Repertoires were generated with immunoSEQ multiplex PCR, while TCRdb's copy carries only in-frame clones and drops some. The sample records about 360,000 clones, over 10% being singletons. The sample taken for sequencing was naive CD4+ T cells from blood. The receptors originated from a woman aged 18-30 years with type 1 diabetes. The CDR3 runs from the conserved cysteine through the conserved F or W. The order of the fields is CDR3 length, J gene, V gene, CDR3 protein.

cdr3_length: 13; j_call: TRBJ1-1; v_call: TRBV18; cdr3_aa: CASSPGQDTEAFF
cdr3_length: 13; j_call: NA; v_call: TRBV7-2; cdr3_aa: CASGAVSSYEQYF
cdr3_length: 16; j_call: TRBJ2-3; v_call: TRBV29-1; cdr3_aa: CSVASGSRAPTDTQYF
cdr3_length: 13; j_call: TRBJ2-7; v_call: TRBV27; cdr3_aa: CASSSRYSYEQYF
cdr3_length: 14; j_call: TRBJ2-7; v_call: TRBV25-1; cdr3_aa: CASSDSGRIYEQYF
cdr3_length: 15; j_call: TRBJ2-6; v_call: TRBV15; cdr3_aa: CATGAGLPGANVLTF
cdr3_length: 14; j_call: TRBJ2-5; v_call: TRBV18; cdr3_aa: CASSTGTGKETQYF
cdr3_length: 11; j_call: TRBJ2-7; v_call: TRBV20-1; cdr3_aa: CSARLDYEQYF
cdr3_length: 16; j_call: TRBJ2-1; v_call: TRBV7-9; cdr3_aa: CASSLIVAFPYNEQFF
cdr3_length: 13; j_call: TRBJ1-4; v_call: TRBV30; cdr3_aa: CAGGGSANEKLFF
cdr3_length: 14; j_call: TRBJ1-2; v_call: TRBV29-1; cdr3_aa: CSVGLQGADYGYTF
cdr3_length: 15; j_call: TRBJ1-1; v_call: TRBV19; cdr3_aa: CASSRGTGWVTEAFF
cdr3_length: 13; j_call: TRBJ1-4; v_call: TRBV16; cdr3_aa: CASSQGASEKLFF
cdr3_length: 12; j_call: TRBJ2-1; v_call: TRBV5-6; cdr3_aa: CASSETGSEQFF
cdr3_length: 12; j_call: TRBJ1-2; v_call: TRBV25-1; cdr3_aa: CASSEYSGASTF
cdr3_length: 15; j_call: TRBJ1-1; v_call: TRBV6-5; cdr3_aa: CASSYSSGADTEAFF
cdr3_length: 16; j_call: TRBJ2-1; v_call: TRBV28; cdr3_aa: CASTTLGASGITEQFF
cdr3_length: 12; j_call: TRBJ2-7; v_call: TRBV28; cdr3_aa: CASNPSGLEQYF
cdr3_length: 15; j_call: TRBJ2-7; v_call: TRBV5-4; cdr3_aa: CASSHPTGGNYEQYF
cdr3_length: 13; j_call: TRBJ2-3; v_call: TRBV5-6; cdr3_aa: CASSFGGTDTQYF
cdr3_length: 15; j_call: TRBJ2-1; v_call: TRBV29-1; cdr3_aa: CSVEDLSGDSNEQFF
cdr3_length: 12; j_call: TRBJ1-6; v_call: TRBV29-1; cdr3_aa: CSVADSHSPLHF
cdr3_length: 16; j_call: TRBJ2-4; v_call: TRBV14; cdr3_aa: CASSQVSGTHGSIQYF
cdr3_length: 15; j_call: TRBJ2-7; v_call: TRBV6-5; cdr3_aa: CASKYLAGETYEQYF
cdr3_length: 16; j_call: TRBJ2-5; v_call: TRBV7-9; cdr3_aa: CASSLPSDRAVETQYF
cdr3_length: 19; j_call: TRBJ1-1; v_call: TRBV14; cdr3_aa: CASSFRPGTEILVNTEAFF